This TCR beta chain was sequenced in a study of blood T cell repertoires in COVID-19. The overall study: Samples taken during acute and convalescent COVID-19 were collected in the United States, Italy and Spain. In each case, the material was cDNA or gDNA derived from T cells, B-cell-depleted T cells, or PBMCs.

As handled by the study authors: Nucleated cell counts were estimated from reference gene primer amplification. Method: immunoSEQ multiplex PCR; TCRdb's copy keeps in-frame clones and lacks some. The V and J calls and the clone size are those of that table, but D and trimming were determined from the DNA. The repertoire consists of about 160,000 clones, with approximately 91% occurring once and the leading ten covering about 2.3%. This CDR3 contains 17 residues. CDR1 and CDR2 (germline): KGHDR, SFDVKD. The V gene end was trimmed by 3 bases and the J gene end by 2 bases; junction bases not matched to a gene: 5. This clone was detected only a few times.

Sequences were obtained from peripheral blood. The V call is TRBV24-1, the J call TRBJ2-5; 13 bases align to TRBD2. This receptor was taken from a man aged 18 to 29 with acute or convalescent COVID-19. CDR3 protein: CATSDPWTSGRQETQYF. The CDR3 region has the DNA TGTGCCACCAGTGATCCGTGGACTAGCGGGAGACAAGAGACCCAGTACTTC.